The rows below give T cell receptor beta chains drawn from one sample of a study of cytomegalovirus exposure and HLA in healthy donors. Data came from immunoSEQ multiplex PCR; TCRdb stores just in-frame clones and leaves some out. This table has 65,000 to 85,000 clones, over 65% appearing once. Sequenced sample: PBMCs. The receptors come from a man between 45 and 60 years old in good health and CMV-seropositive. Each CDR3 is given with its conserved first and last residue. D genes are given only for firm matches. The size of a clone is reported for some rows only, either as once, few or many, or as a class for expanded clones.

size	length	V	J	D	CDR3	DNA
.	14	TRBV5-4	TRBJ2-3	.	CASSSGLPLDTQYF	TGTGCCAGCAGCTCGGGACTTCCCTTAGATACGCAGTATTTT
.	13	TRBV15	TRBJ1-3	.	CATSILAGNTIYF	TGTGCCACCAGCATTTTAGCTGGAAACACCATATATTTT
.	16	TRBV5-1	TRBJ1-3	TRBD1	CASSPDRENSGNTIYF	TGCGCCAGCAGCCCGGACAGGGAAAACTCTGGAAACACCATATATTTT
.	13	TRBV19	TRBJ2-7	TRBD2	CASAGLAGYEQYF	TGTGCCAGTGCGGGACTAGCGGGCTACGAGCAGTACTTC
.	15	TRBV7-7	TRBJ2-2	TRBD2	CASSLGGTSYGELFF	TGTGCCAGCAGCTTAGGTGGGACTAGCTACGGGGAGCTGTTTTTT
.	14	TRBV5-1	TRBJ1-2	.	CASSSLAANYGYTF	TGCGCCAGCAGCTCGTTAGCGGCTAACTATGGCTACACCTTC
.	12	TRBV28	TRBJ2-7	TRBD2	CASSPSQREPYF	TGTGCCAGCAGTCCTTCGCAGCGGGAGCCGTACTTC
few	11	TRBV6-5	TRBJ2-7	.	CASSSPVEQYF	TGTGCCAGCAGTTCCCCGGTGGAGCAGTACTTC
.	12	TRBV10-1	TRBJ2-1	.	CASSEGRGQIFF	TGCGCCAGCAGTGAGGGCCGGGGTCAAATTTTCTTC
.	14	TRBV4-3	TRBJ2-7	.	CASSPGGRSYEQYF	TGCGCCAGCAGCCCCGGAGGGCGGTCCTACGAGCAGTACTTC
once	17	TRBV7-9	TRBJ2-7	TRBD2	CSSSLNGRREAGNEQYF	TGTTCCAGCAGCTTAAACGGCCGGCGGGAGGCTGGAAACGAGCAGTACTTC
few	13	TRBV9	TRBJ2-3	.	CASSATIRDTQYF	TGTGCCAGCAGCGCTACTATACGGGATACGCAGTATTTT
.	16	TRBV7-3	TRBJ1-2	TRBD1	CASSFRFTRDRETYTF	TGTGCCAGCAGCTTCCGATTCACGAGAGACAGGGAAACCTACACCTTC
.	15	TRBV13	TRBJ1-3	TRBD1	CASSLSGGAGNTIYF	TGTGCCAGCAGCTTATCAGGGGGCGCGGGAAACACCATATATTTT
.	16	TRBV5-1	TRBJ2-5	TRBD2	CASSFALAGEQETQYF	TGCGCCAGCAGCTTTGCGCTAGCGGGCGAACAAGAGACCCAGTACTTC
.	13	TRBV6-4	TRBJ2-1	.	CASSAHEGREQFF	TGTGCCAGCAGTGCCCACGAGGGCCGCGAGCAGTTCTTC